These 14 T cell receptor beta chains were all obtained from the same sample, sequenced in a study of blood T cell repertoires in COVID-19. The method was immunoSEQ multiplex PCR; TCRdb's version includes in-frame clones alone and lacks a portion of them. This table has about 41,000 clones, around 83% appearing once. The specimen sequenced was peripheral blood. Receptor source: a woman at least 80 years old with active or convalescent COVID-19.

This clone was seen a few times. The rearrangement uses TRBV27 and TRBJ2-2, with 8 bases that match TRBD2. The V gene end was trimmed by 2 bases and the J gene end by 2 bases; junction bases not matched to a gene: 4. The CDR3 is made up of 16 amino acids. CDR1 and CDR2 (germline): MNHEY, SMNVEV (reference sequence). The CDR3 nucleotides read TGTGCCAGCAGTTTAGTACTAGCGGAAAACACCGGGGAGCTGTTTTTT. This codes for CASSLVLAENTGELFF.

The CDR3 sequence is CASSTRTADTQYF. The CDR3 nucleotides are TGTGCCAGCAGCACCCGGACAGCAGATACGCAGTATTTT. The chain couples TRBV7-2 to TRBJ2-3, with D possibly matching TRBD1 (6 bases). Per the germline V gene, CDR1 is SGHTA and CDR2 is FQGNSA. Trimming shortened V by 5 bases and J by 4 bases, and 10 bases separated the two germline ends. The CDR3 is 13 residues long.

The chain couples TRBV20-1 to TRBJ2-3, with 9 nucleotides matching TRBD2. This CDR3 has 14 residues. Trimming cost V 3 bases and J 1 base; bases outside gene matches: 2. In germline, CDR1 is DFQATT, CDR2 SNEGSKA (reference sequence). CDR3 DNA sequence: TGCAGTGCTAGTAGCGGGAGTGGCACAGATACGCAGTATTTT. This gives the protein CSASSGSGTDTQYF.

CDR3 in amino acids: CASSPPDRAGYGYTF. CDR3 nucleotides: TGTGCCAGCAGTCCCCCCGACAGGGCTGGCTATGGCTACACCTTC. The J gene is TRBJ1-2, the V gene TRBV28; 7 bases align to TRBD1. The germline V gene has CDR1 MDHEN and CDR2 SYDVKM. The CDR3 is made up of 15 amino acids. Trimming at V came to 5 bases and at J to 4 bases, leaving 10 bases not matched to a gene.

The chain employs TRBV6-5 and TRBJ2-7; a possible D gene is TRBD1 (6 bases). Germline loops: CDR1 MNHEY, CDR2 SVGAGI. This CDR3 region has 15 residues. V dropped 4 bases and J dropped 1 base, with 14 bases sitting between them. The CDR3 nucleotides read TGTGCCAGCAGTTCCCGACTGAGGGGGTCCTACGAGCAGTACTTC. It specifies CASSSRLRGSYEQYF.

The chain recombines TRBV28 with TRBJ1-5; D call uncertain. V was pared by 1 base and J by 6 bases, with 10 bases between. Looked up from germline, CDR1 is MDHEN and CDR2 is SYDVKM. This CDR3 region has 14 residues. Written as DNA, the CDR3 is TGTGCCAGCAGTTTATCTGGTTCTAGTCAGCCCCAGCATTTT. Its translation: CASSLSGSSQPQHF.

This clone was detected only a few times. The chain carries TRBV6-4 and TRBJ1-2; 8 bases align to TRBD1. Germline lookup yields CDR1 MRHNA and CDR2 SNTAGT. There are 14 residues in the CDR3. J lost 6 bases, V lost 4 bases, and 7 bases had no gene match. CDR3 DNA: TGTGCCAGCAGTGCCTCCGACAGGGGACATGGCTACACCTTC. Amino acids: CASSASDRGHGYTF.

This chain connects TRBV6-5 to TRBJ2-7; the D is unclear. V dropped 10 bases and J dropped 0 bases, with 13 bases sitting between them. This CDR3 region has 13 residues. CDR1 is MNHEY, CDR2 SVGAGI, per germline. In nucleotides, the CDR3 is TGTGCCACCAGCTCTCTCAGCTCCTACGAGCAGTACTTC. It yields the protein CATSSLSSYEQYF.

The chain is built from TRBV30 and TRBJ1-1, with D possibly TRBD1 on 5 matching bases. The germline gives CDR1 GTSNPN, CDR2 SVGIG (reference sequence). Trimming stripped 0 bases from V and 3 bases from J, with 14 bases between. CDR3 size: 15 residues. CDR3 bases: TGTGCCTGGAGTGTAATGAGACAGATTTACACTGAAGCTTTCTTT. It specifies CAWSVMRQIYTEAFF.

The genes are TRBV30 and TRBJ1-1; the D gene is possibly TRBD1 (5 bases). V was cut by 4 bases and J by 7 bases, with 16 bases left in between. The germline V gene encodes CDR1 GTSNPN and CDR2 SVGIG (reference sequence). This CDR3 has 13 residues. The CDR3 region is CAWNQGLGGEAFF. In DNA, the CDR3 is TGTGCCTGGAACCAGGGCCTCGGGGGTGAAGCTTTCTTT.

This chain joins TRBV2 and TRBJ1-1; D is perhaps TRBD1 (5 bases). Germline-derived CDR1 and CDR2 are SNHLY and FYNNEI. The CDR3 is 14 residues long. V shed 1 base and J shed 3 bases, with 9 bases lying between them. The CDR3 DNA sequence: TGTGCCAGCAGTGAAGGTGGAGGGGACACTGAAGCTTTCTTT. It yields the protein CASSEGGGDTEAFF.

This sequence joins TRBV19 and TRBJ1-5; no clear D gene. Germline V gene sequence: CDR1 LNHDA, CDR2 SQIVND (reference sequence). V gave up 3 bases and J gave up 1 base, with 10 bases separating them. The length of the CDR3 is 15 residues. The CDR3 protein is CASSISGLSNQPQHF. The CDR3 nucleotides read TGTGCCAGTAGTATCTCGGGGTTGAGCAATCAGCCCCAGCATTTT. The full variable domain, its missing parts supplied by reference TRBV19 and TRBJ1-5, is DGGITQSPKYLFRKEGQNVTLSCEQNLNHDAMYWYRQDPGQGLRLIYYSQIVNDFQKGDIAEGYSVSREKKESFPLTVTSAQKNPTAFYLCASSISGLSNQPQHFGDGTRLSIL.

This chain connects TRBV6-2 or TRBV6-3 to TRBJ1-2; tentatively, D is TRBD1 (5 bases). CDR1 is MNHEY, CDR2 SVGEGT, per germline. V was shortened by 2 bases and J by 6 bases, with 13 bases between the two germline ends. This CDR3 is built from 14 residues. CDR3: CASSYPSGLNGYTF. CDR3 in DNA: TGTGCCAGCAGTTACCCTTCGGGACTTAATGGCTACACCTTC.

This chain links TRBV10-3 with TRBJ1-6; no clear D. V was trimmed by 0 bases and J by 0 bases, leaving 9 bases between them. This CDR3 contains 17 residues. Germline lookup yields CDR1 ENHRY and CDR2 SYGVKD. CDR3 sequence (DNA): TGTGCCATCAGTGAGTCTGTGGGAGGCTCCTATAATTCACCCCTCCACTTT. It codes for CAISESVGGSYNSPLHF.